This T cell receptor beta chain was captured in a study of cytomegalovirus exposure and HLA in healthy donors. After removal of 5 bases from V and 9 bases from J, the junction contained 7 bases not matched to a gene. Germline V gives CDR1 MNHEY, CDR2 SVGAGI. CDR3 length equals 14 residues. The method was immunoSEQ multiplex PCR; TCRdb's version includes in-frame clones alone and lacks a portion of them. The sample yields 97,000 or so clones, about 83% seen once. This clone was picked up one time. Sequencing used PBMCs. The sequence was collected from a woman under 40 in good health and CMV-seronegative. V gene TRBV6-5 combines with J gene TRBJ2-1; 10 bases are shared with TRBD1. This CDR3 reads CASSKDRGIGEQFF. The CDR3 coding sequence is TGTGCCAGCAGTAAGGACAGGGGGATCGGTGAGCAGTTCTTC.